This T cell receptor (beta chain) was profiled in a study of blood T cell repertoires in COVID-19. Germline CDR1 is MNHEY and CDR2 is SMNVEV (reference sequence). The CDR3 has 13 residues. V was trimmed by 7 bases and J by 12 bases, leaving 16 bases between them. Clones were read by immunoSEQ multiplex PCR, and TCRdb kept only the in-frame ones, dropping some. The sample has tens of thousands of clones; about 80% are singletons. This chain links TRBV27 with TRBJ1-6; D may be TRBD1 (5 bases). The sample was peripheral blood. The receptor was isolated from a man between 25 and 39 years old with COVID-19, enrolled during active disease. CDR3 in amino acids: CASKAGPPEPLHF. As DNA, the CDR3 is TGTGCCAGCAAAGCAGGGCCCCCGGAACCCCTCCACTTT.